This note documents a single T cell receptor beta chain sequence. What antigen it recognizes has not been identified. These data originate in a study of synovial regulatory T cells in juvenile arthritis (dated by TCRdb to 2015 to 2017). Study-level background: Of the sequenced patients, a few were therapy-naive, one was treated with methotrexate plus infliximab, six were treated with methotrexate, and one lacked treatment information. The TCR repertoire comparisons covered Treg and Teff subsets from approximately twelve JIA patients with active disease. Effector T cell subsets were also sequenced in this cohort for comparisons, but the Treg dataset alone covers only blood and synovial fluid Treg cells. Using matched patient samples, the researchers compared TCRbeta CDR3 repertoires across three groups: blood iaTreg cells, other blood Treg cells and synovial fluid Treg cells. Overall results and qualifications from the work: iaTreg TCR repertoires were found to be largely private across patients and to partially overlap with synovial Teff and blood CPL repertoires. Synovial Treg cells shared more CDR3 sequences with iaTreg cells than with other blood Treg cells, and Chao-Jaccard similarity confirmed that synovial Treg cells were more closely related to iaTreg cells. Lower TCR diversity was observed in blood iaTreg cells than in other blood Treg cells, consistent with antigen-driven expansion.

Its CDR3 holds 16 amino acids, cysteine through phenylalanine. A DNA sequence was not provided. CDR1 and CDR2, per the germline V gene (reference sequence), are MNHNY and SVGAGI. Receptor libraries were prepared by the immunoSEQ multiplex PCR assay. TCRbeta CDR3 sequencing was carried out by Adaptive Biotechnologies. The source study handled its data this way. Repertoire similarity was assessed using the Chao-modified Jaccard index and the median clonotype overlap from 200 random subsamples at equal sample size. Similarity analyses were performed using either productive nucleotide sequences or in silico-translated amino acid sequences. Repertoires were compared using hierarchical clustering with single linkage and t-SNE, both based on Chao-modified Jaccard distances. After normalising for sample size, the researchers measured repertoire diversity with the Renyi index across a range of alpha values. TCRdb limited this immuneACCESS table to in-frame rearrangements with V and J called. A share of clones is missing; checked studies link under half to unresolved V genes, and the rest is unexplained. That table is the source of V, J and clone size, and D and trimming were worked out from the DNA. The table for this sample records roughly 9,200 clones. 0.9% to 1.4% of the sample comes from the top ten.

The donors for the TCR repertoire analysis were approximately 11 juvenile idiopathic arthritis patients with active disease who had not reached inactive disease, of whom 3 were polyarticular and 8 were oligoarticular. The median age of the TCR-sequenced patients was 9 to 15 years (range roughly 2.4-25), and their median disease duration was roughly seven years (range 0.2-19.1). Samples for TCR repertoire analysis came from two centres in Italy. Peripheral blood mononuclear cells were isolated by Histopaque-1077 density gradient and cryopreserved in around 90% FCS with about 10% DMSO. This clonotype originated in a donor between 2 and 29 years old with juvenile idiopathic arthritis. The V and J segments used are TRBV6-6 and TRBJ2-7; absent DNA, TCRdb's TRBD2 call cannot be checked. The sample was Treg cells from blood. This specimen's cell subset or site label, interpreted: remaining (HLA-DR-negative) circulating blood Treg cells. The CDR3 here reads CASSPRAGRRAYEQYF.